This T cell receptor beta chain derives from a study of T cell responses to AZD1222 COVID-19 vaccine. This clone was found once. Germline V CDR1 and CDR2: MGHRA, YSYEKL. J was trimmed by 5 bases and V by 6 bases; bases with no gene match: 12. The CDR3 has 17 residues. Sequencing used immunoSEQ multiplex PCR; TCRdb keeps in-frame clones, though not all of them. The repertoire holds 150,000 or so clones, 90% to 95% seen once, with around 5% in the top ten. The sample here was peripheral blood, taken on day 0 of AZD1222 vaccination. The V and J genes are TRBV4-1 and TRBJ2-2, with 10 bases lining up with TRBD2. This receptor was taken from an adult in good health. The DNA of the CDR3 is TGCGCCAGCAGGCCACTAGCGGGAAATGTAGGAACCGGGGAGCTGTTTTTT. Amino acid sequence: CASRPLAGNVGTGELFF.